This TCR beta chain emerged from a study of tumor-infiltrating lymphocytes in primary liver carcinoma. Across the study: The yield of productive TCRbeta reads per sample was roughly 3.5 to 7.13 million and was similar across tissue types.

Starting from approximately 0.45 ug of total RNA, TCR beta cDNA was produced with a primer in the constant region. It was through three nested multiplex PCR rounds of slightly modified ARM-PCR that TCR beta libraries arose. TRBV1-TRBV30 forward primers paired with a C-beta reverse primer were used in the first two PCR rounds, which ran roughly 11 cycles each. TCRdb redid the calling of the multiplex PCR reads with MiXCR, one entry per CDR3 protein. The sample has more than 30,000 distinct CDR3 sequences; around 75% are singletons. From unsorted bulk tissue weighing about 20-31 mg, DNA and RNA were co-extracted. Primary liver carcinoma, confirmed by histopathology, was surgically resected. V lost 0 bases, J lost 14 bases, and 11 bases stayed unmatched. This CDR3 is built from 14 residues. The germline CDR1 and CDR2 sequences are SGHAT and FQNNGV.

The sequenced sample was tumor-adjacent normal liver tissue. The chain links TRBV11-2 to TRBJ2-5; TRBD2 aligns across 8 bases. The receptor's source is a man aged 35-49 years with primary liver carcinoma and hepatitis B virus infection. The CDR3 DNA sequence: TGTGCCAGCAGCTTAGAGTCTATCGGGACTAGACACTACTTC. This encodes CASSLESIGTRHYF. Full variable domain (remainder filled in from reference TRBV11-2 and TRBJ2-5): EAGVAQSPRYKIIEKRQSVAFWCNPISGHATLYWYQQILGQGPKLLIQFQNNGVVDDSQLPKDRFSAERLKGVDSTLKIQPAKLEDSAVYLCASSLESIGTRHYFGPGTRLLVL.